Presented here are 29 T cell receptor beta chains from one specimen sequenced in a study of OX40 agonist ivuxolimab in advanced cancers. Clones were sequenced by immunoSEQ multiplex PCR, and TCRdb holds only the in-frame ones, with some missing. The sample contains roughly 58,000 clones, around three quarters of which appear only once. Sequencing was performed on CD4+ or CD8+ T cells sorted from blood, taken in a trial of the OX40 agonist ivuxolimab. The origin of the receptors is an adult with an advanced solid tumor such as melanoma, head and neck, liver or kidney cancer.

The chain has TRBV5-1 and TRBJ1-2; 10 bases fit TRBD1. The germline V gene has CDR1 SGHRS and CDR2 YFSETQ. The CDR3 length is 15 residues. The V and J ends lost 7 bases and 8 bases, in that order; junction bases with no gene match: 14. The CDR3 sequence is CASETGGGSFGGYTF. The CDR3 bases are TGCGCCAGCGAGACAGGGGGCGGGTCGTTCGGCGGCTACACCTTC.

The gene calls are TRBV5-3 and TRBJ2-7; 9 nucleotides agree with TRBD1. TRBV5-3 is annotated as an ORF whose role is uncertain. The CDR3 is 14 amino acids. Trimming at V came to 8 bases and at J to 6 bases, leaving 12 bases not matched to a gene. The CDR3 DNA sequence: TGTGCCAGCAGCCCGGGACAGGGAGAACGCGAGCAGTACTTC. Translating it yields CASSPGQGEREQYF.

Many counts were recorded for this clone. V gene TRBV21-1 combines with J gene TRBJ2-2; whether TRBD2, the table's D call, matches the DNA was not checked. TRBV21-1 is assigned pseudogene status. The CDR3 runs to 19 residues. DNA of the CDR3: TGTGCCAGCAGCAAACATGCCGCGAGCGGGGGGGACACAACCGGGGAGCTGTTTTTT. Translating gives CASSKHAASGGDTTGELFF.

Comment on this clone: Other nucleotide sequences in the sample specify the same CDR3. The chain links TRBV7-2 to TRBJ1-5, with no clear D. Trimming pared 1 base from V and 3 bases from J, leaving 13 bases between. CDR3 length: 16 amino acids. Germline-derived CDR1 and CDR2 are SGHTA and FQGNSA. CDR3 sequence (DNA): TGTGCCAGCAGCTTAGGGGCAGGCAATACCAATCAGCCCCAGCATTTT. This sequence encodes CASSLGAGNTNQPQHF.

This clone was detected only a few times. The rearrangement uses TRBV2 and TRBJ1-1; 11 nucleotides align to TRBD1. Germline assignment: CDR1 SNHLY and CDR2 FYNNEI. The CDR3 spans 13 residues. The J segment lost 3 bases and the V segment lost 6 bases, leaving 0 bases of the junction unmatched. The CDR3 spells CASRDRGHTEAFF. CDR3 DNA: TGTGCCAGCAGGGACAGGGGGCACACTGAAGCTTTCTTT.

The chain is built from TRBV28 and TRBJ1-2; tentatively, D is TRBD1 (6 bases). Germline-derived CDR1 and CDR2 are MDHEN and SYDVKM. CDR3 size: 14 residues. V dropped 5 bases and J dropped 4 bases, with 14 bases sitting between them. In nucleotides, the CDR3 is TGTGCCAGCAGTCAAGCGGGGGGCTCCTATGGCTACACCTTC. Translating it yields CASSQAGGSYGYTF.

The chain couples TRBV7-8 to TRBJ2-5; D is unresolved. The CDR3 spans 15 residues. Germline-derived CDR1 and CDR2 are SGHVS and FQNEAQ. V shed 5 bases and J shed 1 base, with 14 bases lying between them. In DNA, the CDR3 is TGTGCCAGCAGCGCCTCGAGCTACTCCCAAGAGACCCAGTACTTC. This gives the protein CASSASSYSQETQYF.

CDR3 nucleotide sequence: TGCGCCAGCAGTGGAGGACAGGGGACGGAGACCCAGTACTTC. Its protein is CASSGGQGTETQYF. The rearrangement uses TRBV10-1 and TRBJ2-5; 9 nucleotides line up with TRBD1. The CDR3 is 14 amino acids. Germline assignment: CDR1 WNHNN and CDR2 SYGVQD (reference sequence). V gave up 4 bases and J gave up 5 bases; unmatched junction bases: 5.

The V gene is TRBV27, the J gene TRBJ1-4; D is perhaps TRBD1 (6 bases). Germline V CDR1 and CDR2: MNHEY, SMNVEV (reference sequence). The length of the CDR3 is 14 residues. Trimming stripped 6 bases from V and 8 bases from J, with 16 bases between. The CDR3 coding sequence is TGTGCCAGCAGATTACAACAGGGACCAGAAAAACTGTTTTTT. Protein product: CASRLQQGPEKLFF.

The gene calls are TRBV14 and TRBJ2-3, with 7 bases that match TRBD1. V was pared by 8 bases and J by 9 bases, with 5 bases of the junction left unmatched. The germline V gene encodes CDR1 SGHDN and CDR2 FVKESK. The length of the CDR3 is 11 residues. The CDR3 sequence: CASSDRVTQYF. In nucleotides, the CDR3 is TGTGCCAGCTCAGACAGGGTCACGCAGTATTTT.

The chain links TRBV5-4 to TRBJ2-7, with 9 nucleotides matching TRBD1. The V segment lost 4 bases and the J segment 4 bases; nucleotides outside the gene matches: 0. The CDR3 has 12 residues. Per the germline V gene, CDR1 is SGHNT and CDR2 is YYREEE (reference sequence). CDR3 DNA sequence: TGTGCCAGCAGCGGACAGGGGTACGAGCAGTACTTC. It yields the protein CASSGQGYEQYF.

The CDR3 DNA sequence: TGCGCCAGCAGCCAAGACAGGGGGCTATATGGCTACACCTTC. This encodes CASSQDRGLYGYTF. The V gene is TRBV4-1, the J gene TRBJ1-2; the match to TRBD1 covers 8 bases. From germline, CDR1 is MGHRA and CDR2 YSYEKL. V shed 0 bases and J 5 bases; nucleotides not matched to a gene: 2. The CDR3 totals 14 residues.

The chain combines TRBV4-1 with TRBJ1-3; 9 bases align to TRBD1. V lost 4 bases to trimming and J lost 0 bases; unmatched junction nucleotides: 13. The CDR3 is 19 residues long. Germline-derived CDR1 and CDR2 are MGHRA and YSYEKL. The CDR3: CASSPLFWTGDYSGNTIYF. The CDR3, as DNA: TGCGCCAGCAGCCCTTTGTTTTGGACAGGGGACTACTCTGGAAACACCATATATTTT.

J is TRBJ2-1 and V is TRBV7-2, with 8 bases matching TRBD1. CDR3 size: 15 residues. V lost 4 bases, J lost 4 bases, and 6 bases stayed unmatched. Germline V lookup: CDR1 SGHTA, CDR2 FQGNSA. The CDR3 is CASSSDRGLYNEQFF. For the CDR3, the DNA is TGTGCCAGCAGCTCAGACAGGGGACTTTACAATGAGCAGTTCTTC.

The CDR3 protein is CASSLSIGPTDTQYF. The CDR3 DNA follows: TGCGCCAGCAGCTTGTCAATTGGCCCTACAGATACGCAGTATTTT. V is TRBV5-1 and J is TRBJ2-3; D uncertain. CDR1 and CDR2 (germline): SGHRS, YFSETQ. The length of the CDR3 is 15 residues. V was pared by 1 base and J by 3 bases, with 12 bases between.

The V gene is TRBV18, the J gene TRBJ1-2; tentative D call: TRBD1 (6 bases). The CDR3 runs to 15 residues. V was trimmed by 3 bases and J by 6 bases, leaving 17 bases between them. From germline, CDR1 is KGHSH and CDR2 LQKENI. The CDR3 bases are TGTGCCAGCTCACCCCTGGACAGCGCTCTCAATGGCTACACCTTC. Protein: CASSPLDSALNGYTF.

V usage is TRBV18 and J usage is TRBJ1-1; D ambiguous. The germline V gene has CDR1 KGHSH and CDR2 LQKENI. The CDR3 loop spans 12 amino acids. Trimming removed 3 bases at V and 6 bases at J, with 8 bases between. This CDR3 is CASSPTTPEAFF. The CDR3, as DNA: TGTGCCAGCTCACCGACAACCCCTGAAGCTTTCTTT.

This clone was observed a single time. The rearrangement joins TRBV2 to TRBJ2-2; 9 positions match TRBD1. The CDR3 sequence is 16 residues long. Germline V gene lookup returns CDR1 SNHLY and CDR2 FYNNEI. Trimming cost V 8 bases and J 2 bases; bases outside gene matches: 9. In DNA, the CDR3 is TGTGCCAGCTCCGACAGGGGGGATACAAACACCGGGGAGCTGTTTTTT. It is translated as CASSDRGDTNTGELFF.

This chain links TRBV28 with TRBJ2-3; 7 positions match TRBD2. Germline values: CDR1 MDHEN, CDR2 SYDVKM. V was pared by 6 bases and J by 1 base, with 10 bases of the junction left unmatched. This CDR3 spans 16 amino acids. The CDR3 nucleotides read TGTGCCAGCAGCGATTGGGGGAGGGGAGGCACAGATACGCAGTATTTT. It is translated as CASSDWGRGGTDTQYF.

The V gene is TRBV18, the J gene TRBJ2-1, with D tentatively TRBD1 or TRBD2 (5 bases each). Germline V gene sequence: CDR1 KGHSH, CDR2 LQKENI. V dropped 3 bases and J dropped 10 bases, with 16 bases sitting between them. The CDR3 is 14 residues long. The CDR3 DNA reads as TGTGCCAGCTCACCCGGGGCAAGGGATGGGGAGCAGTTCTTC. Encoded protein: CASSPGARDGEQFF.

J is TRBJ2-7 and V is TRBV13; TRBD1 aligns across 9 bases. V lost 5 bases to trimming and J lost 5 bases; unmatched junction nucleotides: 7. Germline CDR1 reads PRHDT; CDR2 reads FYEKMQ (reference sequence). This CDR3 region has 14 residues. The DNA of the CDR3 is TGTGCCAGCAGCCTCCCGGACAGGGGCAACGAGCAGTACTTC. Protein sequence: CASSLPDRGNEQYF.

The chain carries TRBV6-6 and TRBJ2-3, with 7 bases identical to TRBD2. CDR3 length: 16 residues. CDR1 and CDR2 from the germline V gene are MNHNY and SVGAGI (reference sequence). Germline trimming cut 2 bases from V and 0 bases from J; bases unmatched to any gene: 5. The CDR3 loop reads CASSYASGPSTDTQYF. In DNA, the CDR3 is TGTGCCAGCAGTTACGCTAGCGGACCTAGCACAGATACGCAGTATTTT.

The V call is TRBV11-2, the J call TRBJ2-1, with 12 positions matching TRBD2. Germline-derived CDR1 and CDR2 are SGHAT and FQNNGV. V shed 1 base and J 7 bases; nucleotides not matched to a gene: 2. The CDR3 runs 15 residues. CDR3 amino acids: CASSLASGRGNEQFF. The CDR3 DNA follows: TGTGCCAGCAGCTTAGCTAGCGGGAGGGGGAATGAGCAGTTCTTC.

V and J are TRBV6-5 and TRBJ2-2; TRBD2 aligns across 7 bases. CDR3 length equals 15 residues. Germline loops: CDR1 MNHEY, CDR2 SVGAGI. The trim removed 5 bases at V and 1 base at J, leaving 4 bases unmatched. The CDR3: CASSRGGLNTGELFF. In DNA, the CDR3 is TGTGCCAGCAGTCGCGGGGGTCTGAACACCGGGGAGCTGTTTTTT.

The chain couples TRBV7-9 to TRBJ2-3, with D tentatively TRBD1 or TRBD2 (6 bases each). The CDR3 covers 16 residues. Looked up from germline, CDR1 is SEHNR and CDR2 is FQNEAQ (reference sequence). Trimming removed 1 base from V and 0 bases from J, with 11 bases in between. The CDR3 DNA is TGTGCCAGCAGCTTAGGGGGGGCTCTGAGCACAGATACGCAGTATTTT. This gives the protein CASSLGGALSTDTQYF.

This chain uses TRBV4-3 with TRBJ2-3, with 9 bases that match TRBD1. The junction had 12 bases not matched to a gene; V was cut back by 0 bases and J by 2 bases. This CDR3 is 19 amino acids long. The germline V gene has CDR1 LGHNA and CDR2 YSLEER. The CDR3 DNA follows: TGCGCCAGCAGCCAAGATTTATGGGGGACAGGGATACTCACAGATACGCAGTATTTT. This translates into CASSQDLWGTGILTDTQYF.

V usage is TRBV28 and J usage is TRBJ2-7; 10 bases match TRBD2. The trim removed 5 bases at V and 2 bases at J, leaving 6 bases unmatched. The CDR3 contains 15 residues. Germline V gives CDR1 MDHEN, CDR2 SYDVKM. CDR3: CASSPTSGATYEQYF. Here the CDR3 DNA reads TGTGCCAGCAGTCCCACTAGCGGGGCGACCTACGAGCAGTACTTC.

This clone was observed a handful of times. V usage is TRBV19 and J usage is TRBJ1-5, with D possibly TRBD1 on 6 matching bases. Trimming removed 1 base at V and 2 bases at J, with 9 bases between. Germline V gene sequence: CDR1 LNHDA, CDR2 SQIVND (reference sequence). CDR3 length: 15 residues. The CDR3 region is CASSIVRQGNQPQHF. CDR3 nucleotides: TGTGCCAGTAGTATAGTACGACAGGGCAATCAGCCCCAGCATTTT.

The DNA of the CDR3 is TGTGCCAGTAGTGTTGACGGGACCTATGGCTACACCTTC. Protein product: CASSVDGTYGYTF. The rearrangement joins TRBV19 to TRBJ1-2; weak D call: TRBD1 (5 bases). The CDR3 runs 13 residues. Trimming took 5 bases from V and 4 from J, leaving 11 bases between them. From germline, CDR1 is LNHDA and CDR2 SQIVND (reference sequence).